This T cell receptor beta chain was found in a study of shared clonotypes between healthy human individuals. General study points: The study generally estimated greater richness for naive than memory subsets. Across a handful of donors, naive CD4 shared around 5%, naive CD8 around 4%, memory CD4 2.3%, memory CD8 about 0.4%.

Original data processing: Sequence data from immunoSEQ were junction-only and lacked quality scores; consequently, filtering differed. Produced via immunoSEQ multiplex PCR; TCRdb's table is partial and in-frame only. The V and J calls and the clone size are those of that table, but D and trimming were determined from the DNA. Among about 2.3 million clones listed, under 95% were seen once. As to this clone: Its antigen is still unknown.

The CDR3 sequence is 13 residues long. The ends were cut back, 0 bases at V and 4 bases at J, with 5 bases in the middle. CDR1 is KGHSH, CDR2 LQKENI, per germline. This sequence joins TRBV18 and TRBJ2-3; D unclear. The clonotype comes from a man aged 18 to 35 in good health. Some clones in this sample may be carry-over from other donors' samples. Sequencing used naive CD4+ T cells from PBMCs. Indicated subset: CD45RA+ positively selected. The CDR3 region has the DNA TGTGCCAGCTCACCACCACGGCCAGATACGCAGTATTTT. Its translation is CASSPPRPDTQYF.